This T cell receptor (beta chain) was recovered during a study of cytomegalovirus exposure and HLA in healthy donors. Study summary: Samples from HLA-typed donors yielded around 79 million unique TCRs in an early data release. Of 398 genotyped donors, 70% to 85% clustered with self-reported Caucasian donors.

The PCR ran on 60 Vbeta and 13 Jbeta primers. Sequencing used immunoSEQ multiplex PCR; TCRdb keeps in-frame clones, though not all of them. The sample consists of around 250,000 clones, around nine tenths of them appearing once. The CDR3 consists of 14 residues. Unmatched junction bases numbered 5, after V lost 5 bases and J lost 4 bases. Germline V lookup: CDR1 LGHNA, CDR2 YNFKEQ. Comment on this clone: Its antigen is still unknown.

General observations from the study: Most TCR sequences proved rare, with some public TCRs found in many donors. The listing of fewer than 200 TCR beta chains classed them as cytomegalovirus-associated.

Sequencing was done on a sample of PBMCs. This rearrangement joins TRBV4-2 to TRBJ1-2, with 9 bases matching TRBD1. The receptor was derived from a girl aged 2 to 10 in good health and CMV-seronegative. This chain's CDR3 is CASSGHRGPYGYTF. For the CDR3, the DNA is TGTGCCAGCAGCGGGCACAGGGGGCCCTATGGCTACACCTTC.